The clone carrying this T cell receptor beta chain appeared a few times. The antigen is undetermined. From the reads, TCRdb called clonotypes with MiXCR, one entry per CDR3 protein. This table has roughly 920,000 distinct CDR3 sequences, approximately 33% appearing once. The sample originates from a study of T cell repertoires in cytomegalovirus infection. Looking at the study overall: The authors used CMV epitopes that were HLA-C-restricted (recently identified) and HLA-B-restricted (well studied). An indication of both CMV infection and matching HLA type came from public TCR beta signatures.

Trimming left V 6 bases short and J 1 base short, with 10 bases between. The CDR3 consists of 13 residues. Looked up from germline, CDR1 is SEHNR and CDR2 is FQNEAQ (reference sequence). This chain links TRBV7-9 with TRBJ2-7, with no clear D. The receptor comes from a human donor in good health (CMV status not recorded). Some clones in this sample may be carry-over from other donors' samples. Here the sequenced sample was cultured CD8+ T cells from PBMCs, taken from culture after CMV antigen stimulation. The CDR3 sequence is CASRLCTSYEQYV. CDR3 nucleotide sequence: TGTGCCAGCAGGTTGTGTACATCCTACGAGCAGTACGTC.